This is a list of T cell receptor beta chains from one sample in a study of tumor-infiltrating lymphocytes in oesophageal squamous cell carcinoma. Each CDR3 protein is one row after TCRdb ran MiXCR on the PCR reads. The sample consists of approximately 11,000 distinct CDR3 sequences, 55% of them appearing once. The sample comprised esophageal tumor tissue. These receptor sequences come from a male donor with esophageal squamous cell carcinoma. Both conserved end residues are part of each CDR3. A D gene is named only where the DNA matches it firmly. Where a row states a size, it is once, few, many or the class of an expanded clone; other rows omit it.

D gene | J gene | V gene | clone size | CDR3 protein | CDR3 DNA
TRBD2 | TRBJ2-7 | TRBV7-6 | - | CASSLAGTREDEQYF | TGTGCCAGCAGCTTAGCCGGGACTAGGGAAGACGAGCAGTACTTC
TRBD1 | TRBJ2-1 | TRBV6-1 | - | CASTRDRGNNEQFF | TGTGCCAGCACCCGGGACAGGGGAAACAATGAGCAGTTCTTC
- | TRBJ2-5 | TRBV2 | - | CASKTSKETQYF | TGTGCCAGCAAGACTAGTAAAGAGACCCAGTACTTC
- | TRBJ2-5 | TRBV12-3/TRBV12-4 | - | CASSQGVAVVSETQYF | TGTGCCAGCAGCCAGGGAGTCGCGGTGGTGTCTGAGACCCAGTACTTC
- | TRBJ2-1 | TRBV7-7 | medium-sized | CASSLESNNEQFF | TGTGCTAGCAGCTTAGAATCCAACAATGAGCAGTTCTTC
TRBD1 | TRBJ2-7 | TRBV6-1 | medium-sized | CASTGANRGLSEQYF | TGTGCCAGCACCGGGGCCAACAGGGGGCTAAGCGAGCAGTACTTC
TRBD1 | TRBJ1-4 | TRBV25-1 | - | CASSDRGQGRVKLFF | TGTGCCAGCAGTGATAGGGGACAGGGTAGGGTAAAACTGTTTTTT
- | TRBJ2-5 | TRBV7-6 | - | CASSLYRQETQYF | TGTGCCAGCAGCTTATATCGCCAAGAGACCCAGTACTTC
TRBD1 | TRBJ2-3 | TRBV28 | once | CASSPNRGPNTDTQYF | TGTGCCAGCAGCCCGAACAGGGGCCCTAACACAGATACGCAGTATTTT
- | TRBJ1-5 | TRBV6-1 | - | CASSGEEPQHF | TGTGCCAGCAGTGGGGAAGAGCCCCAGCATTTT
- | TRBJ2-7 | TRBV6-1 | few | CASRQPGVKEQYF | TGTGCCAGCAGGCAACCGGGAGTAAAAGAGCAGTACTTC
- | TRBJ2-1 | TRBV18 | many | CASSPGGNEQFF | TGTGCCAGCTCACCAGGGGGCAATGAGCAGTTCTTC
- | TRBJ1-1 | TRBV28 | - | CASSLGGNTEAFF | TGTGCCAGCAGTTTGGGCGGGAACACTGAAGCTTTCTTT
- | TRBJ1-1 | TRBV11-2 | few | CASSLVLGVGTEAFF | TGTGCCAGCAGCTTAGTTCTGGGGGTTGGTACTGAAGCTTTCTTT
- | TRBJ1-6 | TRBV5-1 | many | CASKYEGMPPLHF | TGCGCCAGCAAATACGAGGGAATGCCACCCCTCCACTTT
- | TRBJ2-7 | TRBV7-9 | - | CASSLNVAYEQYF | TGTGCCAGCAGCTTAAATGTGGCCTACGAGCAGTACTTC
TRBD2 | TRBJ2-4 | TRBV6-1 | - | CASRPWASGREQYF | TGTGCCAGCAGACCTTGGGCTAGCGGGAGAGAGCAGTACTTC